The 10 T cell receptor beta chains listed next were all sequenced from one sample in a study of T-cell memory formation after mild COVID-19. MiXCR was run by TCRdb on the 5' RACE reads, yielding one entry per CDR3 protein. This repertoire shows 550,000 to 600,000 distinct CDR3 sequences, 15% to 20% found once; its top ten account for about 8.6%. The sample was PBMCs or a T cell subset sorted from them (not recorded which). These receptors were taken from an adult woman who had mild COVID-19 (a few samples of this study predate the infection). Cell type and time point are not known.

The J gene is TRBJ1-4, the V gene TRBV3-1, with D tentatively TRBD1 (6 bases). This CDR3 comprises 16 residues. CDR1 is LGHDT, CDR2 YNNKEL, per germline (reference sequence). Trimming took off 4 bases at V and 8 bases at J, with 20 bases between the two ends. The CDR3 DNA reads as TGTGCCAGCAGCCGCGCTACAGGGATTAGTAGCGAAAAACTGTTTTTT. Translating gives CASSRATGISSEKLFF.

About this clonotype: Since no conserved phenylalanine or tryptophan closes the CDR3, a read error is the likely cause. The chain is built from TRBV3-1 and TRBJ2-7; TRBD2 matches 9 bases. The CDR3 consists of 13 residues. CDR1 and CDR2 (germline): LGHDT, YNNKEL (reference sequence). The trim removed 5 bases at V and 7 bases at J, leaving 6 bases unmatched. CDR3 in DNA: TGTGCCAGCAGCTTAGCGGGAGTACGAGAGCAGTACTTA. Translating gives CASSLAGVREQYL.

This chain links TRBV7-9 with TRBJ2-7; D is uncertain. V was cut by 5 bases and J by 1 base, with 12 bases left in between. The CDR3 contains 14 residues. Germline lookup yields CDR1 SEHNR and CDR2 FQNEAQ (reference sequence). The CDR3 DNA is TGTGCCAGCAGCCCCCGACAACCTTCCTACGAGCAGTACTTC. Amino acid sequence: CASSPRQPSYEQYF.

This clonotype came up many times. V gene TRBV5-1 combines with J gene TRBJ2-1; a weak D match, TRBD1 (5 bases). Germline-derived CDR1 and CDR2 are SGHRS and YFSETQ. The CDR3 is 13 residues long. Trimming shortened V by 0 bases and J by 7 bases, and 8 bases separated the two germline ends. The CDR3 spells CASSLGGLNEQFF. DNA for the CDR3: TGCGCCAGCAGCTTGGGGGGCCTAAATGAGCAGTTCTTC.

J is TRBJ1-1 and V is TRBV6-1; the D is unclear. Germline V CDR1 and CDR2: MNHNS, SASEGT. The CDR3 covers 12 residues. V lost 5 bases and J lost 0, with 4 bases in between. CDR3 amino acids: CASSKMNTEAFF. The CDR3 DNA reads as TGTGCCAGCAGTAAGATGAACACTGAAGCTTTCTTT.

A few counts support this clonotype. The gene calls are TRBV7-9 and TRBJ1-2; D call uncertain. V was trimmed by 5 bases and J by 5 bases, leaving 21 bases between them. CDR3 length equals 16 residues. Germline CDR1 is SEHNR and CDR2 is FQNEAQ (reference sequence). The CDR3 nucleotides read TGTGCCAGCAGCACCTCGATCACCCCGACCCATTATGGCTACACCTTC. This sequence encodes CASSTSITPTHYGYTF.

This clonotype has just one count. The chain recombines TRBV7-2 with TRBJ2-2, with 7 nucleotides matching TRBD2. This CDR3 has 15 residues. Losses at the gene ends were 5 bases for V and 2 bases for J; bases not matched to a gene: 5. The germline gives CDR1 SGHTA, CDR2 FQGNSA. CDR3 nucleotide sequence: TGTGCCAGCAGCCCAGCTAGCGGAAACACCGGGGAGCTGTTTTTT. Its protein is CASSPASGNTGELFF.

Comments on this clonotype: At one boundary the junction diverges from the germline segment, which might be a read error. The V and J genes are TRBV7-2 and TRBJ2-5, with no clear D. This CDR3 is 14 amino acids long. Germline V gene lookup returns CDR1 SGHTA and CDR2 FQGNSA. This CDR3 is CASSSPQLGENQYF. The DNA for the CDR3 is TGTGCCAGCAGCTCCCCACAGCTGGGTGAGAACCAGTACTTC.

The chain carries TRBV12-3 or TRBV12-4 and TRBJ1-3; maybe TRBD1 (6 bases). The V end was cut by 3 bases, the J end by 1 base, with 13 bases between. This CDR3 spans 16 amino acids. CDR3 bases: TGTGCCAGCAGTTTTCCCCGGACAGAGTCTGGAAACACCATATATTTT. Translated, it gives CASSFPRTESGNTIYF.

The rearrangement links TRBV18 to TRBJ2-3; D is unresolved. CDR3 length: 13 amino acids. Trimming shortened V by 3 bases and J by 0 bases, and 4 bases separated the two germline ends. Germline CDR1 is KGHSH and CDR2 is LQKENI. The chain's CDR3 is CASSPASTDTQYF. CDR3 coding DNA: TGTGCCAGCTCACCCGCTAGCACAGATACGCAGTATTTT.